This T cell receptor (beta chain) emerged from a study of monozygotic twins with inflammatory bowel disease. Study-level findings and limits: For IBD patients, clonotypes shared with others were fewer than for healthy twins, especially with disease activity. The inverse Simpson measure of TCRbeta diversity was lower in IBD patients than in healthy co-twins. Patient repertoire variability may have increased through differing immunosuppressive treatments.

Germline CDR1 and CDR2: SQVTM and ANQGSEA. The CDR3 extends over 14 amino acids. TCRdb reprocessed the 5' RACE reads and keeps a single row for each CDR3 protein, giving no DNA. This listing includes 310,000 or so distinct CDR3 sequences. Regarding this clonotype: The antigen is undetermined.

The chain is built from TRBV29-1 and TRBJ2-5; TCRdb proposes TRBD1, but this gene call is untestable without DNA. The sample consisted of blood. This TCR was recovered from a human donor with ulcerative colitis or Crohn's disease, or a healthy co-twin of an affected twin (not recorded which). CDR3 protein: CSVGRGSGQETQYF.